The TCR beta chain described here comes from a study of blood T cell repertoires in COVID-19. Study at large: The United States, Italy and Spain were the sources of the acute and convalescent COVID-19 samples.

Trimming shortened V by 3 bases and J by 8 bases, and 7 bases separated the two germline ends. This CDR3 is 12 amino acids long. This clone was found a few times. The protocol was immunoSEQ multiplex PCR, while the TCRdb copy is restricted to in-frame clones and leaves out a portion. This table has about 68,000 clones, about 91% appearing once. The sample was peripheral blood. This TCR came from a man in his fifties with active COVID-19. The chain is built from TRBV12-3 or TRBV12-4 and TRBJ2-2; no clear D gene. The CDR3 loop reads CASSLRSGELFF. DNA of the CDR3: TGTGCCAGCAGTTTGCGATCGGGGGAGCTGTTTTTT.